The clone carrying this TCR beta chain was detected only a few times. This specimen comes from a study of shared clonotypes between healthy human individuals. Original handling: With immunoSEQ giving junction-only sequences and no quality scores, filtering differed. Repertoires were generated with immunoSEQ multiplex PCR, while TCRdb's copy carries only in-frame clones and drops some. The DNA was the basis for D and trimming; V, J and clone size are from that table. Among fewer than 550,000 clones listed, nearly 80% were seen once. The source material was PBMCs. The receptor was isolated from a woman between 35 and 50 years old in good health. Some clones in this sample may be carry-over from other donors' samples.

The CDR3 protein is CATSSSSGSVNEQFF. CDR3 sequence (DNA): TGTGCCACCAGCAGCTCTAGCGGGAGTGTGAATGAGCAGTTCTTC. This rearrangement joins TRBV15 to TRBJ2-1; 10 nucleotides match TRBD2. CDR1 is LNHNV and CDR2 is YYDKDF in the germline V gene (reference sequence). The CDR3 loop spans 15 amino acids. The junction had 6 bases not matched to a gene; V was cut back by 3 bases and J by 7 bases.